Following are 8 T cell receptor beta chains from one sample sequenced in a study of cytomegalovirus exposure and HLA in healthy donors. PCR involved 60 Vbeta and 13 Jbeta primers. Produced via immunoSEQ multiplex PCR; TCRdb's table is partial and in-frame only. The table includes roughly 150,000 clones, about 80% detected once. The sample consisted of PBMCs. The receptors shown here come from a woman aged 45-59 years in good health and CMV-seropositive.

The chain's CDR3 is CATSTGTNEKLFF. The CDR3 bases are TGTGCCACCAGCACCGGTACTAATGAAAAACTGTTTTTT. The V call is TRBV15, the J call TRBJ1-4; D gene unclear. Per germline, CDR1 LNHNV and CDR2 YYDKDF (reference sequence). V was clipped by 4 bases and J by 2 bases, with 5 bases between them. The CDR3 loop spans 13 amino acids.

This sequence joins TRBV9 and TRBJ2-3; D is uncertain. Germline V gene lookup returns CDR1 SGDLS and CDR2 YYNGEE. V lost 4 bases and J lost 0, with 12 bases in between. The CDR3 has 15 residues. The CDR3 spells CASSPRSTSTDTQYF. In DNA form, the CDR3 reads TGTGCCAGCAGCCCCCGGAGCACTAGCACAGATACGCAGTATTTT.

The sample holds a few counts of this clone. The genes are TRBV5-1 and TRBJ1-2; D is perhaps TRBD1 (5 bases). CDR1 and CDR2 (germline): SGHRS, YFSETQ. Trimming took off 0 bases at V and 7 bases at J, with 7 bases between the two ends. The CDR3 sequence is 12 residues long. CDR3 sequence reads: CASSLDRTGYTF. The CDR3 DNA follows: TGCGCCAGCAGCTTGGACAGGACTGGCTACACCTTC.

This sequence joins TRBV5-4 and TRBJ2-3, with D possibly being TRBD2 (6 bases). V lost 3 bases and J lost 4, with 6 bases in between. Per germline, CDR1 SGHNT and CDR2 YYREEE (reference sequence). The CDR3 consists of 12 residues. The chain's CDR3 is CASSWGADTQYF. The CDR3 nucleotides are TGTGCCAGCAGCTGGGGGGCAGATACGCAGTATTTT.

This rearrangement joins TRBV19 to TRBJ1-1; D is perhaps TRBD1 (6 bases). Per germline, CDR1 LNHDA and CDR2 SQIVND (reference sequence). CDR3 length: 14 residues. Trimming cost V 4 bases and J 2 bases, with 11 bases left between them. The CDR3 region has the DNA TGTGCCAGTAGTACCCAAGGGGGTAACACTGAAGCTTTCTTT. This codes for CASSTQGGNTEAFF.

The chain links TRBV7-9 to TRBJ2-1; 14 nucleotides agree with TRBD2. The germline CDR1 and CDR2 sequences are SEHNR and FQNEAQ (reference sequence). CDR3 length equals 17 residues. The DNA of the CDR3 is TGTGCTATAAAACCTCGGACTAGCGGGGGGCCCTCCAATGAGCAGTTCTTC. This encodes CAIKPRTSGGPSNEQFF.

This clone was counted a few times. This chain links TRBV30 with TRBJ1-1; D not resolved. The germline V gene has CDR1 GTSNPN and CDR2 SVGIG (reference sequence). The CDR3 loop spans 14 amino acids. The ends were cut back, 1 base at V and 3 bases at J, with 12 bases in the middle. The CDR3 sequence: CAWSEPGEDTEAFF. The DNA for the CDR3 is TGTGCCTGGAGTGAACCCGGCGAGGACACTGAAGCTTTCTTT.

This sequence joins TRBV6-1 and TRBJ2-2; D perhaps matches TRBD2 (5 bases). The CDR3 length is 15 residues. CDR1 is MNHNS and CDR2 is SASEGT in the germline V gene. V was clipped by 6 bases and J by 2 bases, with 13 bases between them. The CDR3, as DNA: TGTGCCAGCAGGGGGAGCAGGCTCAACACCGGGGAGCTGTTTTTT. Residues: CASRGSRLNTGELFF.